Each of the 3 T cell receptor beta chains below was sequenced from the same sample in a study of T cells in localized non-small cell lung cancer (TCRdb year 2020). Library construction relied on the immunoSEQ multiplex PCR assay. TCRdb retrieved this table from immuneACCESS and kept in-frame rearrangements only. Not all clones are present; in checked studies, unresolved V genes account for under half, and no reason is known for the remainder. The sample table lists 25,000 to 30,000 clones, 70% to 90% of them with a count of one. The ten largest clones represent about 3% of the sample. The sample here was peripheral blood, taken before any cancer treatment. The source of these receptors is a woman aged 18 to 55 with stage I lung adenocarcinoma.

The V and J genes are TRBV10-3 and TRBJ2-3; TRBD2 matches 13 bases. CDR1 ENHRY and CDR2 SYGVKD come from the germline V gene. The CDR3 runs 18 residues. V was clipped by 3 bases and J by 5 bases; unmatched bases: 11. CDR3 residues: CAISEGLAGDGTKDTQYF. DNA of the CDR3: TGTGCCATCAGTGAAGGACTAGCGGGAGACGGTACGAAAGATACGCAGTATTTT.

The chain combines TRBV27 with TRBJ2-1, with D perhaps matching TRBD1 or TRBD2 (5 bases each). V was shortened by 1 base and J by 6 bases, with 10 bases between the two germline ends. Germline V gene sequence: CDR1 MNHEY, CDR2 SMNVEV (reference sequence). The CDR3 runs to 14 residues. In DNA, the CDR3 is TGTGCCAGCAGTTTATGGACAAGCGGCAATGAGCAGTTCTTC. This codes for CASSLWTSGNEQFF.

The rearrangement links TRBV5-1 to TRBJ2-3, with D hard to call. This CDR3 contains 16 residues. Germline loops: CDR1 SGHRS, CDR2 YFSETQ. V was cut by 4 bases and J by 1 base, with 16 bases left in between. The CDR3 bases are TGCGCCAGCAGCCGGGCGTGGATCGACGGCACAGATACGCAGTATTTT. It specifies CASSRAWIDGTDTQYF. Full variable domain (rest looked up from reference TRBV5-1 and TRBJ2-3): KAGVTQTPRYLIKTRGQQVTLSCSPISGHRSVSWYQQTPGQGLQFLFEYFSETQRNKGNFPGRFSGRQFSNSRSEMNVSTLELGDSALYLCASSRAWIDGTDTQYFGPGTRLTVL.